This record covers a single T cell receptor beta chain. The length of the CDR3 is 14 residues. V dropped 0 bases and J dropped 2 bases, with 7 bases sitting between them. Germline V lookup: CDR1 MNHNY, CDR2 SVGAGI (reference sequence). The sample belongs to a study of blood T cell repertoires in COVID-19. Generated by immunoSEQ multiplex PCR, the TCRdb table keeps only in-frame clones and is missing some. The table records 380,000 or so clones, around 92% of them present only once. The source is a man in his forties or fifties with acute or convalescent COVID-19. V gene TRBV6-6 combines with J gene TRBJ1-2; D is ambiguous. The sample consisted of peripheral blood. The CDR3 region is CASSYSTRNYGYTF. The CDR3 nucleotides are TGTGCCAGCAGTTACTCGACACGGAACTATGGCTACACCTTC.